Below are 28 T cell receptor beta chains sequenced from a single sample in a study of cytomegalovirus exposure and HLA in healthy donors. In the PCR, 60 Vbeta and 13 Jbeta primers were used. The assay was immunoSEQ multiplex PCR, and TCRdb's table has in-frame clones only and misses some. This repertoire shows under 45,000 clones, roughly 80% found once; its top ten account for 1.4%. The sequenced sample consisted of PBMCs. These receptor sequences come from a man aged 30 to 39 in good health and CMV-seronegative.

This clone was found once. The chain employs TRBV5-4 and TRBJ2-7; TRBD2 aligns across 7 bases. The germline gives CDR1 SGHNT, CDR2 YYREEE (reference sequence). Trimming cost V 4 bases and J 2 bases; bases outside gene matches: 9. CDR3 size: 15 residues. The CDR3, as DNA: TGTGCCAGCAGCACAGGCCCTAGCGGCGCCTACGAGCAGTACTTC. Amino acids: CASSTGPSGAYEQYF.

The genes are TRBV5-4 and TRBJ2-5, with D maybe TRBD1 (6 bases). V shed 2 bases and J shed 2 bases, with 10 bases lying between them. This CDR3 is 14 amino acids long. Germline V gene lookup returns CDR1 SGHNT and CDR2 YYREEE (reference sequence). The CDR3 bases are TGTGCCAGCAGCTTAGGGGGAAGGCAAGAGACCCAGTACTTC. It translates to CASSLGGRQETQYF.

This chain links TRBV6-5 with TRBJ2-2; TRBD2 aligns across 10 bases. The junction had 5 bases not matched to a gene; V was cut back by 3 bases and J by 4 bases. In germline, CDR1 is MNHEY, CDR2 SVGAGI. The CDR3 covers 16 residues. The CDR3 here is CASSYESGRATGELFF. The DNA for the CDR3 is TGTGCCAGCAGTTATGAGAGCGGGAGGGCCACCGGGGAGCTGTTTTTT.

This chain links TRBV18 with TRBJ1-5; the D is unclear. Germline assignment: CDR1 KGHSH and CDR2 LQKENI. V was clipped by 6 bases and J by 2 bases, with 11 bases between them. The CDR3 loop spans 14 amino acids. CDR3 nucleotides: TGTGCCAGCTCCCTCGGGAGGGGCAATCAGCCCCAGCATTTT. This codes for CASSLGRGNQPQHF.

The sample holds one count of this clone. The gene calls are TRBV9 and TRBJ2-7; TRBD2 is a possible D gene (5 bases). V was clipped by 1 base and J by 0 bases, with 14 bases between them. The CDR3 spans 16 residues. Germline lookup yields CDR1 SGDLS and CDR2 YYNGEE. Here the CDR3 reads CASSVSSSSGSYEQYF. CDR3 nucleotides: TGTGCCAGCAGCGTAAGTAGCTCCAGCGGCTCCTACGAGCAGTACTTC.

The chain employs TRBV28 and TRBJ2-7, with 7 positions matching TRBD2. The CDR3 loop spans 14 amino acids. The germline gives CDR1 MDHEN, CDR2 SYDVKM. Trimming at V came to 3 bases and at J to 2 bases, leaving 4 bases not matched to a gene. The CDR3 nucleotides read TGTGCCAGCAGTTTTAGCGGGTATACCTACGAGCAGTACTTC. As protein: CASSFSGYTYEQYF.

The chain carries TRBV5-1 and TRBJ2-3, with 8 bases that match TRBD1. With 5 bases clipped from V and 6 bases from J, the junction kept 8 bases outside the gene matches. CDR1 SGHRS and CDR2 YFSETQ come from the germline V gene. The CDR3 covers 14 residues. Here the CDR3 reads CASRTGTGGDTQYF. DNA for the CDR3: TGCGCCAGCAGAACCGGGACAGGTGGGGATACGCAGTATTTT.

In DNA, the CDR3 is TGCGCCAGCAGCCAACTCAGCATTCCTCGGACTAGCCAAGAGACCCAGTACTTC. Its protein is CASSQLSIPRTSQETQYF. The chain employs TRBV4-3 and TRBJ2-5, with 7 bases that match TRBD2. Per germline, CDR1 LGHNA and CDR2 YSLEER. With V trimmed by 2 bases and J by 1 base, 13 bases remained unmatched. The CDR3 consists of 18 residues.

This CDR3 is CASSEYRDPGDTQYF. In nucleotides, the CDR3 is TGTGCCAGCAGTGAGTACCGTGACCCAGGGGATACGCAGTATTTT. The rearrangement uses TRBV28 and TRBJ2-3; D is possibly TRBD1 (5 bases). The CDR3 contains 15 residues. V gave up 5 bases and J gave up 6 bases, with 18 bases separating them. Germline assignment: CDR1 MDHEN and CDR2 SYDVKM.

On this clone itself: In the same sample, other DNA sequences code for this CDR3. The chain recombines TRBV7-2 with TRBJ1-5, with TRBD1 as a possible D gene (5 bases). V shed 5 bases and J shed 0 bases, with 11 bases lying between them. CDR3 length: 15 amino acids. Germline V gene data show CDR1 as SGHTA and CDR2 as FQGNSA. The CDR3 bases are TGTGCCAGCAGCCCCGGGGGGTATAGCAATCAGCCCCAGCATTTT. Amino acid sequence: CASSPGGYSNQPQHF. Together with reference TRBV7-2 and TRBJ1-5, the CDR3 gives the full variable domain: GAGVSQSPSNKVTEKGKDVELRCDPISGHTALYWYRQSLGQGLEFLIYFQGNSAPDKSGLPSDRFSAERTGGSVSTLTIQRTQQEDSAVYLCASSPGGYSNQPQHFGDGTRLSIL.

The chain links TRBV6-6 to TRBJ1-3, with D perhaps matching TRBD1 (5 bases). V lost 6 bases, J lost 3 bases, and 9 bases lay in between. The CDR3 is made up of 13 amino acids. Germline values: CDR1 MNHNY, CDR2 SVGAGI (reference sequence). Here the CDR3 DNA reads TGTGCCAGCAGACCCGGGGGTGGAAACACCATATATTTT. It yields the protein CASRPGGGNTIYF.

The chain joins TRBV27 to TRBJ2-7; 8 bases are a match to TRBD1. Germline CDR1 MNHEY, CDR2 SMNVEV (reference sequence). There are 16 residues in the CDR3. V dropped 2 bases and J dropped 4; count of bases not matched to a gene: 10. The DNA of the CDR3 is TGTGCCAGCAGTTTAACCCACGGACAGGGTCCGTACGAGCAGTACTTC. Encoded protein: CASSLTHGQGPYEQYF.

The J gene is TRBJ1-3, the V gene TRBV7-9, with D uncertain. The germline CDR1 and CDR2 sequences are SEHNR and FQNEAQ (reference sequence). The CDR3 length is 12 residues. The V end lost 6 bases, the J end lost 0 bases, and 3 bases lay between the germline ends. CDR3: CASSYSGNTIYF. The CDR3 DNA follows: TGTGCCAGCAGTTACTCTGGAAACACCATATATTTT. The full variable domain, completed using reference TRBV7-9 and TRBJ1-3, is DTGVSQNPRHKITKRGQNVTFRCDPISEHNRLYWYRQTLGQGPEFLTYFQNEAQLEKSRLLSDRFSAERPKGSFSTLEIQRTEQGDSAMYLCASSYSGNTIYFGEGSWLTVV.

The rearrangement links TRBV29-1 to TRBJ2-3, with D perhaps matching TRBD2 (6 bases). The CDR3 length is 14 residues. V gave up 4 bases and J gave up 3 bases, with 14 bases separating them. CDR1 SQVTM and CDR2 ANQGSEA come from the germline V gene. Here the CDR3 reads CSVGDSRGTDTQYF. The CDR3 bases are TGCAGCGTTGGGGACTCCCGAGGAACAGATACGCAGTATTTT.

The V gene is TRBV14, the J gene TRBJ2-7; possible D gene TRBD1, 5 bases. V lost 3 bases and J 2 bases, leaving 14 bases between the germline ends. Germline CDR1 and CDR2: SGHDN and FVKESK. The CDR3 is 15 residues long. The DNA of the CDR3 is TGTGCCAGCAGCCAGGGCGTTGACAGAACCTACGAGCAGTACTTC. Residues: CASSQGVDRTYEQYF.

This clone was found once. The chain employs TRBV6-1 and TRBJ2-1; 15 bases match TRBD2. J lost 5 bases, V lost 0 bases, and 5 bases had no gene match. The CDR3 covers 18 residues. The germline V gene has CDR1 MNHNS and CDR2 SASEGT. In DNA, the CDR3 is TGTGCCAGCAGTGAAGCGTCGGGACTAGCGGGAGGACACAATGAGCAGTTCTTC. Protein sequence: CASSEASGLAGGHNEQFF.

The chain recombines TRBV18 with TRBJ1-6; 7 bases agree with TRBD1. This CDR3 is built from 15 residues. Per germline, CDR1 KGHSH and CDR2 LQKENI. Unmatched junction bases numbered 7, after V lost 4 bases and J lost 7 bases. Here the CDR3 reads CASSLAGTDNSPLHF. The CDR3 DNA is TGTGCCAGCTCACTCGCCGGGACAGACAATTCACCCCTCCACTTT.

The CDR3 loop is CASSPGGQLTTNEKLFF. The DNA of the CDR3 is TGTGCCAGCAGCCCAGGGGGACAGTTAACAACTAATGAAAAACTGTTTTTT. This chain links TRBV5-6 with TRBJ1-4; the match to TRBD1 covers 7 bases. J gave up 0 bases and V 4 bases, and 9 bases lay outside the gene matches. Per germline, CDR1 SGHDT and CDR2 YYEEEE. The CDR3 totals 17 residues.

This clone has only one observation. V is TRBV29-1 and J is TRBJ2-1, with D possibly TRBD1 on 6 matching bases. CDR3 length: 18 amino acids. The germline CDR1 and CDR2 sequences are SQVTM and ANQGSEA. V gave up 5 bases and J gave up 4 bases, with 27 bases separating them. CDR3 region: CSVPPSGRGVQVYNEQFF. For the CDR3, the DNA is TGCAGCGTTCCCCCAAGTGGCAGGGGCGTACAGGTGTACAATGAGCAGTTCTTC.

The chain is built from TRBV6-5 and TRBJ2-1, with 11 bases fitting TRBD2. V was clipped by 5 bases and J by 9 bases; unmatched bases: 9. Germline lookup yields CDR1 MNHEY and CDR2 SVGAGI. This CDR3 is 15 amino acids long. The CDR3 DNA is TGTGCCAGCAGTCGCCTTAGCGGGAGGGCCGGTGAGCAGTTCTTC. It translates to CASSRLSGRAGEQFF.

The chain couples TRBV10-3 to TRBJ2-1, with 13 bases lining up with TRBD2. Trimming cost V 6 bases and J 5 bases; bases outside gene matches: 4. Germline CDR1 and CDR2: ENHRY and SYGVKD. CDR3 length equals 15 residues. Written as DNA, the CDR3 is TGTGCCATCAGCGAGGGACTAGCGGGAAACAATGAGCAGTTCTTC. Protein product: CAISEGLAGNNEQFF.

V usage is TRBV27 and J usage is TRBJ1-2, with 9 nucleotides matching TRBD1. The V gene end was trimmed by 5 bases and the J gene end by 4 bases; junction bases not matched to a gene: 8. The CDR3 loop spans 15 amino acids. Germline-derived CDR1 and CDR2 are MNHEY and SMNVEV (reference sequence). This CDR3 reads CASSTNRGLSYGYTF. The CDR3 DNA follows: TGTGCCAGCAGTACCAACAGGGGGCTCAGCTATGGCTACACCTTC.

The chain carries TRBV5-3 and TRBJ2-1; 12 bases map to TRBD2. TRBV5-3 is flagged as an ORF with uncertain function. Trimming cost V 0 bases and J 0 bases; bases outside gene matches: 7. This CDR3 spans 19 amino acids. The CDR3 coding sequence is TGTGCCAGAAGCTTGGTCCCCCTAGCGGGAGGGCCCTCCTACAATGAGCAGTTCTTC. Amino acids: CARSLVPLAGGPSYNEQFF.

Here the CDR3 reads CASSLFSVGGGWETSTDTQYF. The CDR3 DNA is TGTGCCAGTAGTCTCTTTAGTGTTGGCGGGGGATGGGAGACTAGCACAGATACGCAGTATTTT. The rearrangement joins TRBV19 to TRBJ2-3, with 7 bases fitting TRBD2. V lost 5 bases, J lost 0 bases, and 23 bases stayed unmatched. Germline V gives CDR1 LNHDA, CDR2 SQIVND (reference sequence). This CDR3 comprises 21 residues.

V usage is TRBV18 and J usage is TRBJ2-4, with a tentative D call TRBD1 (5 bases). V lost 3 bases, J lost 3 bases, and 9 bases lay in between. Germline CDR1 KGHSH, CDR2 LQKENI. There are 14 residues in the CDR3. The CDR3 spells CASSPVDNKNIQYF. The CDR3 bases are TGTGCCAGCTCACCTGTGGACAACAAAAACATTCAGTACTTC.

The CDR3 sequence: CASSLGGTAGNYGYTF. The CDR3 DNA reads TGTGCCAGCAGCTTAGGGGGGACTGCGGGGAACTATGGCTACACCTTC. J is TRBJ1-2 and V is TRBV7-9; D is perhaps TRBD1 (5 bases). This CDR3 region has 16 residues. Germline V gene sequence: CDR1 SEHNR, CDR2 FQNEAQ (reference sequence). The ends were cut back, 1 base at V and 2 bases at J, with 14 bases in the middle.

This clone was picked up a small number of times. J is TRBJ1-5 and V is TRBV28, with 10 bases matching TRBD1. V gave up 2 bases and J gave up 1 base; unmatched junction bases: 5. CDR1 and CDR2 from the germline V gene are MDHEN and SYDVKM. This CDR3 contains 17 residues. CDR3 sequence reads: CASSLDTTGGSNQPQHF. The CDR3 DNA is TGTGCCAGCAGTTTAGACACGACAGGGGGCAGCAATCAGCCCCAGCATTTT.

The chain has TRBV9 and TRBJ2-3; tentative D call: TRBD2 (5 bases). V lost 4 bases to trimming and J lost 4 bases, with 7 bases between them. The CDR3 consists of 12 residues. Looked up from germline, CDR1 is SGDLS and CDR2 is YYNGEE. The CDR3 loop is CASSSSPDTQYF. CDR3 DNA sequence: TGTGCCAGCAGCTCTAGCCCAGATACGCAGTATTTT.